A single sample is the source of the 16 T cell receptor beta chains below, sequenced in a study of cytomegalovirus exposure and HLA in healthy donors. The PCR employed 60 Vbeta primers together with 13 Jbeta primers. Sequenced by immunoSEQ multiplex PCR; TCRdb stores in-frame clones only, minus some. Found here are 150,000 to 200,000 clones, roughly 80% of them singletons; the top ten hold about 4%. Sequenced material: PBMCs. The receptors originated from a man aged 45-65 years in good health and CMV-seropositive.

The rearrangement joins TRBV7-2 to TRBJ2-6; no firm D call. The germline V gene has CDR1 SGHTA and CDR2 FQGNSA. The V end was cut by 7 bases, the J end by 4 bases, with 8 bases between. The CDR3 is made up of 13 amino acids. Here the CDR3 reads CASNRVGANVLTF. The CDR3 coding sequence is TGTGCCAGCAATCGGGTCGGGGCCAACGTCCTGACTTTC.

Remarks on this clone: This CDR3 is also generated by other DNA sequences in the sample. J is TRBJ2-2 and V is TRBV9; the D is unclear. Germline CDR1 SGDLS, CDR2 YYNGEE. Trimming took off 0 bases at V and 8 bases at J, with 8 bases between the two ends. The CDR3 extends over 13 amino acids. The CDR3 here is CASSVVSPGELFF. As DNA, the CDR3 is TGTGCCAGCAGCGTAGTGAGTCCGGGGGAGCTGTTTTTT.

The rearrangement joins TRBV12-5 to TRBJ2-5; 7 bases match TRBD2. The CDR3 has 15 amino acids. V shed 6 bases, J shed 0 bases, and the junction held 7 bases outside the gene matches. Germline V gene lookup returns CDR1 LGHNT and CDR2 FRNRAP. For the CDR3, the DNA is TGTGCTAGTGGCTCGGGACTAATAAACCAAGAGACCCAGTACTTC. It specifies CASGSGLINQETQYF.

V and J are TRBV19 and TRBJ2-3; 11 positions agree with TRBD1. J gave up 5 bases and V 4 bases, and 8 bases lay outside the gene matches. Germline V gene data show CDR1 as LNHDA and CDR2 as SQIVND (reference sequence). The CDR3 extends over 16 amino acids. Here the CDR3 reads CASSTTGTGGLDTQYF. CDR3 nucleotides: TGTGCCAGTAGTACTACCGGGACAGGGGGTTTAGATACGCAGTATTTT.

A word on this clone: One end of the junction is discordant with germline, which a read error may explain. The chain has TRBV7-9 and TRBJ1-1; D possibly corresponds to TRBD1 (6 bases). Germline V gene lookup returns CDR1 SEHNR and CDR2 FQNEAQ (reference sequence). The CDR3 consists of 16 residues. The CDR3 loop reads CSSSTTAETGLTEAFF. The DNA for the CDR3 is TGTTCCAGCAGCACCACCGCGGAAACAGGGCTGACTGAAGCTTTCTTT.

V usage is TRBV7-6 and J usage is TRBJ1-1; D not resolved. This CDR3 contains 13 residues. V was pared by 7 bases and J by 3 bases, with 12 bases between. Germline V lookup: CDR1 SGHVS, CDR2 FNYEAQ. CDR3 region: CASTQNGDTEAFF. The DNA of the CDR3 is TGTGCCAGCACCCAAAACGGGGACACTGAAGCTTTCTTT.

The chain employs TRBV9 and TRBJ2-1, with D uncertain. Germline V lookup: CDR1 SGDLS, CDR2 YYNGEE. The CDR3 has 11 residues. V lost 3 bases and J lost 8, with 6 bases in between. The DNA for the CDR3 is TGTGCCAGCAGCGGGTCAGATGAGCAGTTCTTC. Protein product: CASSGSDEQFF.

The chain has TRBV7-9 and TRBJ2-7; D not certain. Germline V gene data show CDR1 as SEHNR and CDR2 as FQNEAQ (reference sequence). V lost 5 bases and J 0 bases, leaving 14 bases between the germline ends. The CDR3 runs to 15 residues. Here the CDR3 DNA reads TGTGCCAGCAGCCCTTCTATGGTTCTCTCCTACGAGCAGTACTTC. Translation: CASSPSMVLSYEQYF.

CDR3 region: CASSPRAGGSFHEQYF. CDR3 nucleotide sequence: TGTGCCAGCAGCCCCCGAGCGGGGGGGTCTTTCCACGAGCAGTACTTC. The chain carries TRBV7-2 and TRBJ2-7; 10 nucleotides line up with TRBD2. With 5 bases clipped from V and 5 bases from J, the junction kept 12 bases outside the gene matches. CDR1 and CDR2 (germline): SGHTA, FQGNSA. The CDR3 contains 16 residues.

V gene TRBV2 combines with J gene TRBJ2-3; 9 positions match TRBD2. Germline-derived CDR1 and CDR2 are SNHLY and FYNNEI. The CDR3 contains 15 residues. The trim removed 3 bases at V and 1 base at J, leaving 2 bases unmatched. CDR3 nucleotide sequence: TGTGCCAGCAGTGACAGGACTAGCGGCACAGATACGCAGTATTTT. Translating gives CASSDRTSGTDTQYF.

The CDR3 coding sequence is TGTGCCAGCAGCACCGGGACAGGGTGGGTGGAAACTGAAGCTTTCTTT. Protein sequence: CASSTGTGWVETEAFF. The chain is built from TRBV27 and TRBJ1-1; TRBD1 aligns across 9 bases. J gave up 5 bases and V 6 bases, and 13 bases lay outside the gene matches. From germline, CDR1 is MNHEY and CDR2 SMNVEV (reference sequence). This CDR3 contains 16 residues.

The chain uses TRBV28 and TRBJ1-6, with a possible D match to TRBD1 (6 bases). V lost 6 bases and J lost 7, with 13 bases in between. Germline V gives CDR1 MDHEN, CDR2 SYDVKM. The CDR3 loop spans 14 amino acids. The CDR3 region has the DNA TGTGCCAGCAGGGGGGCCCGAGGGAATTCACCCCTCCACTTT. As protein: CASRGARGNSPLHF.

The chain carries TRBV9 and TRBJ1-1; D unresolved. Germline CDR1 and CDR2: SGDLS and YYNGEE. This CDR3 is 15 amino acids long. Trimming left V 1 base short and J 0 bases short, with 10 bases between. The CDR3 DNA follows: TGTGCCAGCAGCGTATGGGCAGATTTGAACACTGAAGCTTTCTTT. It codes for CASSVWADLNTEAFF.

The chain is built from TRBV10-3 and TRBJ1-1; tentative D call: TRBD1 (6 bases). Germline CDR1 ENHRY, CDR2 SYGVKD. The length of the CDR3 is 15 residues. V lost 6 bases and J lost 0, with 14 bases in between. In DNA, the CDR3 is TGTGCCATCAGAGAACCCAGGGGAATGAACACTGAAGCTTTCTTT. Translation: CAIREPRGMNTEAFF.

V gene TRBV9 combines with J gene TRBJ2-2; no reliable D call. Germline V gene lookup returns CDR1 SGDLS and CDR2 YYNGEE. V was trimmed by 0 bases and J by 3 bases, leaving 3 bases between them. CDR3 length: 13 residues. CDR3 coding DNA: TGTGCCAGCAGCGTAGGCGACACCGGGGAGCTGTTTTTT. Its translation is CASSVGDTGELFF.

The V gene is TRBV7-9, the J gene TRBJ2-7, with 9 bases identical to TRBD1. The V gene's germline CDR1 is SEHNR and CDR2 FQNEAQ (reference sequence). The length of the CDR3 is 16 residues. After removal of 2 bases from V and 6 bases from J, the junction contained 11 bases not matched to a gene. CDR3 DNA: TGTGCCAGCAGCTTACCTCAGACAGGGGGAAAAAGCGAGCAGTACTTC. It is translated as CASSLPQTGGKSEQYF.